The rows below give T cell receptor beta chains drawn from one sample of a study of patients and donors after allogeneic stem cell transplantation. TCRdb passed the RT-PCR reads through MiXCR, listing each CDR3 protein once. In the table there are roughly 200,000 distinct CDR3 sequences, 35% to 45% of which are singletons. The sequenced sample consisted of blood, either unsorted or a sorted T cell fraction (not recorded which). The source of these receptors is a human donor who was either an allogeneic HSCT recipient or a stem cell or donor lymphocyte infusion donor (not recorded which). It is not recorded whose cells these are; they may come from a transplant donor. Each CDR3 is given without its conserved first and last residue. The size of a clone is reported for some rows only, either as once, few or many, or as a class for expanded clones.

v_call clone_size cdr3_aa
TRBV10-3 few AIGRATTSGNTIY
TRBV14 - ASSLGGARADTQY
TRBV18 - ASSHPTGTYTQY
TRBV12-3/TRBV12-4 few ASSSLTGGSYNEQF
TRBV20-1 - SAGRTGDYGYT
TRBV12-3/TRBV12-4 few ASRTGPSYEQY
TRBV6-6 - ASSGTVDSGNTIY
TRBV9 - ASSVAKGLGTEAF
TRBV5-1 - ASSRDSNFNYGYT
TRBV3-1 - ASSQPGSRFYGYT
TRBV5-5 few ASNVAGLMTTQY
TRBV20-1 - SAKKGIYEQY
TRBV5-1 - ASSLQNYGYT
TRBV7-9 - ASSWGTGLNQPQH
TRBV7-9 - ASSSGLLYGYT
TRBV6-5 - ASSYSNWGVNRVEKLF
TRBV28 few ASSALREQY
TRBV5-6 few ASSFDTGELF
TRBV28 - ASSEGDTRAYGYT
TRBV15 - ATSRVFSGRARNIQY
TRBV20-1 few SARVSSGSYNEQF
TRBV20-1 - SAPPAGVSYEQY
TRBV20-1 - SASSSGYYGYT
TRBV6-4 many ASSLDTNTEAF
TRBV20-1 - SANGVRPGSNYGYT
TRBV27 - ASKRDALLYNEQF
TRBV24-1 few ATSPGPEAF
TRBV7-9 - ASSFSATSGNTIY
TRBV29-1 - SVERAWGYGYT
TRBV9 - ASSSSGGIYNEQF
TRBV20-1 - SARNNRVTYSPLH
TRBV24-1 - ATAAPGVGTESQH
TRBV29-1 - SVSGGGMNTEAF
TRBV28 once ATNEPGMNTEAF
TRBV6-2/TRBV6-3 few ASSDPGPANEKLF
TRBV4-3 - ASSQALRTEQY
TRBV5-8 - ASNSRLTDTQY
TRBV27 - ASSLRTGRSRNTEAF
TRBV5-1 once ASNRAPIVYGYT
TRBV29-1 few SVQGDNYGYT
TRBV7-9 - ATDRDAF
TRBV7-3 - ASSPQGSRAEAF
TRBV20-1 few SARIFSNQPQH
TRBV4-2 - ASSPPGGSYGYT
TRBV20-1 - SAIGRLGGYEQY
TRBV29-1 - SALPGHLNTEAF
TRBV10-2 few ASSVGLQGVGYT
TRBV29-1 - SARDGGSNQPQH
TRBV7-8 - ASSTTTDTQY
TRBV7-9 few ASSPGQGSTDTQY
TRBV25-1 - ASSEYAGSDQPQH
TRBV27 - ASSLTGTFSGNTIY
TRBV20-1 few SARDPRPNDSNQPQH
TRBV29-1 - SVQGNWAEAF